The 14 T cell receptor beta chains in this list originate from one sample, sequenced in a study of CD8 T cells in Susac syndrome. Reverse transcription of roughly 0.45 to 1 ug RNA was performed with random hexamers. A single record per CDR3 protein comes from TCRdb applying MiXCR to the immunoSEQ multiplex PCR reads. This sample yields approximately 150,000 distinct CDR3 sequences, of which approximately 96% are seen a single time; approximately 0.12% belongs to the top ten. Sample: CD4+ T cells from PBMCs. These receptors all come from a human donor with multiple sclerosis.

V is TRBV20-1 and J is TRBJ2-3, with no clear D. The V end was cut by 1 base, the J end by 6 bases, with 11 bases between. Germline V gene data show CDR1 as DFQATT and CDR2 as SNEGSKA (reference sequence). This CDR3 spans 13 amino acids. The CDR3 loop reads CSARGLVADTQYF. The CDR3, as DNA: TGCAGTGCTAGAGGGCTTGTTGCTGATACGCAGTATTTT.

The V and J genes are TRBV12-3 or TRBV12-4 and TRBJ2-5; D gene ambiguous. Trimming removed 2 bases at V and 2 bases at J, with 9 bases between. The CDR3 covers 14 residues. The CDR3 region is CASSLLGTQETQYF. The CDR3 DNA follows: TGTGCCAGCAGTTTATTGGGCACGCAAGAGACCCAGTACTTC.

The V call is TRBV5-8, the J call TRBJ1-4; TRBD1 matches at 7 bases. Trimming removed 3 bases from V and 7 bases from J; junction bases left unmatched: 9. CDR3 length: 15 residues. CDR1 is SGHTS and CDR2 is YDEGEE in the germline V gene. The CDR3: CASSWPTGIGEKLFF. The CDR3 DNA is TGTGCCAGCAGCTGGCCGACAGGGATTGGTGAAAAACTGTTTTTT. Supplemented by reference TRBV5-8 and TRBJ1-4, the full variable domain reads EAGVTQSPTHLIKTRGQQATLRCSPISGHTSVYWYQQALGLGLQFLLWYDEGEERNRGNFPPRFSGRQFPNYSSELNVNALELEDSALYLCASSWPTGIGEKLFFGSGTQLSVL.

V gene TRBV29-1 combines with J gene TRBJ2-7; D is uncertain. V gave up 4 bases and J gave up 6 bases, with 16 bases separating them. This CDR3 is built from 13 residues. Germline V CDR1 and CDR2: SQVTM, ANQGSEA. The CDR3 is CSVGGVSPGEQYF. Written as DNA, the CDR3 is TGCAGCGTTGGAGGAGTCTCGCCGGGCGAGCAGTACTTC.

The chain uses TRBV20-1 and TRBJ2-5; possibly TRBD2 for D (6 bases). Per the germline V gene, CDR1 is DFQATT and CDR2 is SNEGSKA (reference sequence). There are 13 residues in the CDR3. V lost 3 bases, J lost 1 base, and 9 bases lay in between. CDR3 nucleotide sequence: TGCAGTGCTAGGGGGGGAGGCCAAGAGACCCAGTACTTC. Translation gives CSARGGGQETQYF.

The CDR3 reads CASSTSGYNEQFF. The CDR3 DNA reads as TGTGCCAGCAGTACTAGCGGATACAATGAGCAGTTCTTC. V gene TRBV2 combines with J gene TRBJ2-1, with 8 bases identical to TRBD2. This CDR3 spans 13 amino acids. Germline values: CDR1 SNHLY, CDR2 FYNNEI. Trimming at V came to 5 bases and at J to 4 bases, leaving 1 base not matched to a gene. Combining the CDR3 with reference TRBV2 and TRBJ2-1 gives the whole variable domain EPEVTQTPSHQVTQMGQEVILRCVPISNHLYFYWYRQILGQKVEFLVSFYNNEISEKSEIFDDQFSVERPDGSNFTLKIRSTKLEDSAMYFCASSTSGYNEQFFGPGTRLTVL.

The chain employs TRBV9 and TRBJ2-7; perhaps TRBD1 as D (6 bases). From germline, CDR1 is SGDLS and CDR2 YYNGEE. The CDR3 has 15 amino acids. V lost 4 bases to trimming and J lost 0 bases, with 14 bases between them. The CDR3 loop is CASSRNGQHSYEQYF. The CDR3 coding sequence is TGTGCCAGCAGCCGCAACGGACAGCACTCCTACGAGCAGTACTTC.

The chain has TRBV20-1 and TRBJ2-1, with 8 bases matching TRBD1. Trimming took 0 bases from V and 6 from J; bases not matched to a gene: 4. Per the germline V gene, CDR1 is DFQATT and CDR2 is SNEGSKA (reference sequence). This CDR3 comprises 14 residues. The chain's CDR3 is CSAREGQGANEQFF. CDR3 bases: TGCAGTGCTAGAGAGGGGCAGGGGGCCAATGAGCAGTTCTTC.

The chain is built from TRBV2 and TRBJ1-1; the D is unclear. The germline gives CDR1 SNHLY, CDR2 FYNNEI. The V end lost 3 bases, the J end lost 3 bases, and 11 bases lay between the germline ends. The CDR3 has 14 residues. The CDR3 DNA sequence: TGTGCCAGCAGTGACCAGACCGGGGACACTGAAGCTTTCTTT. Translation gives CASSDQTGDTEAFF.

This chain links TRBV30 with TRBJ2-5; 7 positions match TRBD1. CDR3 size: 15 residues. Losses at the gene ends were 2 bases for V and 13 bases for J; bases not matched to a gene: 19. Germline V CDR1 and CDR2: GTSNPN, SVGIG (reference sequence). The CDR3 nucleotides read TGTGCCTGGAGTTCGGGACAGACTCCCCAAGAGACGGGGTACTTC. As protein: CAWSSGQTPQETGYF.

This clonotype showed up just once. The chain recombines TRBV9 with TRBJ2-5, with D unclear. V was trimmed by 2 bases and J by 5 bases, leaving 13 bases between them. Germline assignment: CDR1 SGDLS and CDR2 YYNGEE. The CDR3 has 14 amino acids. CDR3 DNA: TGTGCCAGCAGCGTCCAGCAGCGTTCGGAGACCCAGTACTTC. It encodes CASSVQQRSETQYF.

This clonotype was found once. The rearrangement links TRBV24-1 to TRBJ2-1; D not resolved. The CDR3 contains 11 residues. V lost 5 bases, J lost 9 bases, and 7 bases lay in between. Germline-derived CDR1 and CDR2 are KGHDR and SFDVKD. The CDR3 region has the DNA TGTGCCACCAGTGTGCCCGGTGAGCAGTTCTTC. Amino acids: CATSVPGEQFF.

The V call is TRBV30, the J call TRBJ2-5; D is unresolved. Germline loops: CDR1 GTSNPN, CDR2 SVGIG (reference sequence). V lost 4 bases and J lost 1, with 10 bases in between. The CDR3 is made up of 13 amino acids. The DNA for the CDR3 is TGTGCCTGGAATTCACTTTTCCAAGAGACCCAGTACTTC. The encoded protein is CAWNSLFQETQYF. Complete variable domain (other parts from reference TRBV30 and TRBJ2-5): SQTIHQWPATLVQPVGSPLSLECTVEGTSNPNLYWYRQAAGRGLQLLFYSVGIGQISSEVPQNLSASRPQDRQFILSSKKLLLSDSGFYLCAWNSLFQETQYFGPGTRLLVL.

V gene TRBV20-1 combines with J gene TRBJ1-2; D gene ambiguous. Germline assignment: CDR1 DFQATT and CDR2 SNEGSKA (reference sequence). The CDR3 loop spans 13 amino acids. The ends were cut back, 5 bases at V and 0 bases at J, with 10 bases in the middle. CDR3 loop: CSAPTESNYGYTF. In nucleotides, the CDR3 is TGCAGTGCTCCGACGGAGTCTAACTATGGCTACACCTTC.